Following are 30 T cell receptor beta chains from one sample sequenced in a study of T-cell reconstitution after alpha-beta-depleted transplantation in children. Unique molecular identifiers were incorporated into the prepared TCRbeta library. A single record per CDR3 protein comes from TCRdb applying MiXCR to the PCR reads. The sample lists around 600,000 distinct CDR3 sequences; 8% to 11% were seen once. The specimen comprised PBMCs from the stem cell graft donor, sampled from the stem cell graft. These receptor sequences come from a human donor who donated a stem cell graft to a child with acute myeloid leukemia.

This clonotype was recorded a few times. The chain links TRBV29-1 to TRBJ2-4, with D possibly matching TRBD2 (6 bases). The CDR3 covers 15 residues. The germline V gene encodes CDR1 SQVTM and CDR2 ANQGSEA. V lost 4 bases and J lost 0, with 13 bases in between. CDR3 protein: CSVGGDSLAKNIQYF. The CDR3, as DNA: TGCAGCGTTGGCGGGGATTCTCTAGCCAAAAACATTCAGTACTTC.

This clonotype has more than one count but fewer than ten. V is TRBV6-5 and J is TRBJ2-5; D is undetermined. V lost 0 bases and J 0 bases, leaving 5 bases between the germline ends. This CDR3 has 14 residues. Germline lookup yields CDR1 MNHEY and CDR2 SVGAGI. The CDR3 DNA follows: TGTGCCAGCAGTTACTCCAGAAACCAAGAGACCCAGTACTTC. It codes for CASSYSRNQETQYF.

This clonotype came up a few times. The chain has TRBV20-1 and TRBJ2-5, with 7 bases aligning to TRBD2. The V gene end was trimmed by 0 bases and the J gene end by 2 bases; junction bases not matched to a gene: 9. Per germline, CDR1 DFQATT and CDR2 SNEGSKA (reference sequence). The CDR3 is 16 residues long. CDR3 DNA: TGCAGTGCTAGAGATTCCTCACTAGCGACGCAAGAGACCCAGTACTTC. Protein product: CSARDSSLATQETQYF.

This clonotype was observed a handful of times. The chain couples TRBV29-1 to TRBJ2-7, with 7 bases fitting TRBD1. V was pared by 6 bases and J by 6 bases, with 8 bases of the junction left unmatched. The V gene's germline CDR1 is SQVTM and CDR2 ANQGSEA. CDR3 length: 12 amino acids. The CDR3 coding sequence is TGCAGCGTCAGAGACAGGGAAGGCGAGCAGTACTTC. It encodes CSVRDREGEQYF.

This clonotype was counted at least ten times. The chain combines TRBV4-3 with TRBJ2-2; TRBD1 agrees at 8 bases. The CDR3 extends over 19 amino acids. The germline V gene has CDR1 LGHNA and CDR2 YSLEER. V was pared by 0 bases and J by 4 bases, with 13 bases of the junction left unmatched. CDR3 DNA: TGCGCCAGCAGCCAAGATGCCCGTCAGGGGGCCGTCGTCACCGGGGAGCTGTTTTTT. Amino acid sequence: CASSQDARQGAVVTGELFF.

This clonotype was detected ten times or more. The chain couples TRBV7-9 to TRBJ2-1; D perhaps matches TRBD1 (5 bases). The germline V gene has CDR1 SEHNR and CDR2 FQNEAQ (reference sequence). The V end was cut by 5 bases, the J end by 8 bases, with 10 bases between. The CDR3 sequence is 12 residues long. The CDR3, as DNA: TGTGCCAGCAGCCGAACAGGCTATGAGCAGTTCTTC. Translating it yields CASSRTGYEQFF.

The CDR3 protein is CASRPPGSTEAFF. DNA of the CDR3: TGTGCCAGCAGACCACCAGGGAGCACTGAAGCTTTCTTT. The rearrangement joins TRBV12-3 or TRBV12-4 to TRBJ1-1; maybe TRBD1 (5 bases). The V end was cut by 6 bases, the J end by 4 bases, with 12 bases between. The CDR3 contains 13 residues.

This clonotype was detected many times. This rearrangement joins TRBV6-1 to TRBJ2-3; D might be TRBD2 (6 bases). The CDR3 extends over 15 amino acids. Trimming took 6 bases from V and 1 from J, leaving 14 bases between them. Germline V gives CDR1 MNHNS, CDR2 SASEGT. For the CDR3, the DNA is TGTGCCAGCAGCCTTTTAGGGAGGCGCACAGATACGCAGTATTTT. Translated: CASSLLGRRTDTQYF.

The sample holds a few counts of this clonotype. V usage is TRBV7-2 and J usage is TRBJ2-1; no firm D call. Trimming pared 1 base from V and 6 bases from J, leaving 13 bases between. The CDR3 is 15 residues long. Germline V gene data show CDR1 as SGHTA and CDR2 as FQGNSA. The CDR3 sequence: CASSLGGTPSNEQFF. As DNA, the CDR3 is TGTGCCAGCAGCTTAGGAGGTACCCCTTCCAATGAGCAGTTCTTC. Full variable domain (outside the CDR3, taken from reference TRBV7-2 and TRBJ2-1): GAGVSQSPSNKVTEKGKDVELRCDPISGHTALYWYRQSLGQGLEFLIYFQGNSAPDKSGLPSDRFSAERTGGSVSTLTIQRTQQEDSAVYLCASSLGGTPSNEQFFGPGTRLTVL.

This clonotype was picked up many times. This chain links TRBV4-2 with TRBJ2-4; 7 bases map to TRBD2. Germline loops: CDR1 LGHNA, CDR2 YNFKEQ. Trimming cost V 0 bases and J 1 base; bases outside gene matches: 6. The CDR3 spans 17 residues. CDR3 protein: CASSQDRGSGAKNIQYF. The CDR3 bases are TGTGCCAGCAGCCAAGATCGGGGTAGCGGGGCCAAAAACATTCAGTACTTC.

CDR3 DNA: TGTGCCAGCAGTTTTTATAGCGGGAGGGCGGTAGAGCAGTACTTC. Amino acids: CASSFYSGRAVEQYF. The V call is TRBV12-3 or TRBV12-4, the J call TRBJ2-7; 11 bases are shared with TRBD2. CDR3 length: 15 residues. V shed 3 bases, J shed 7 bases, and the junction held 8 bases outside the gene matches.

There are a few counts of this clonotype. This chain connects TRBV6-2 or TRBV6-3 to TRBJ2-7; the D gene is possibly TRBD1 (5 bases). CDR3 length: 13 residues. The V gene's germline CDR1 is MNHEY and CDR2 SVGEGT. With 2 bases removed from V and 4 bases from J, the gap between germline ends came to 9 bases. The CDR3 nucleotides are TGTGCCAGCAGTTACGCCAGGGTGTACGAGCAGTACTTC. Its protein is CASSYARVYEQYF.

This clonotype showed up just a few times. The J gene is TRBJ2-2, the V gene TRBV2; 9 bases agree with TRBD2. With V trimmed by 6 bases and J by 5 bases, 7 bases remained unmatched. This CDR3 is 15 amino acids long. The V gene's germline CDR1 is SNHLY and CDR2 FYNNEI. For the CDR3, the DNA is TGTGCCAGCAGAATAGCGGGAGCGGGAACCGGGGAGCTGTTTTTT. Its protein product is CASRIAGAGTGELFF.

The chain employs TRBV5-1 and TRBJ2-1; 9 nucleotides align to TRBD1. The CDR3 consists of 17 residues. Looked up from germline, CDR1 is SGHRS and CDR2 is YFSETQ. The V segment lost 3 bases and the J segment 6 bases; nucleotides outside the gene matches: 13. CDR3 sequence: CASSWGNRGLLGNEQFF. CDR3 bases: TGCGCCAGCAGCTGGGGAAACAGGGGGCTTTTGGGCAATGAGCAGTTCTTC. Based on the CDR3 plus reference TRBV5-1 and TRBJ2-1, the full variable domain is KAGVTQTPRYLIKTRGQQVTLSCSPISGHRSVSWYQQTPGQGLQFLFEYFSETQRNKGNFPGRFSGRQFSNSRSEMNVSTLELGDSALYLCASSWGNRGLLGNEQFFGPGTRLTVL.

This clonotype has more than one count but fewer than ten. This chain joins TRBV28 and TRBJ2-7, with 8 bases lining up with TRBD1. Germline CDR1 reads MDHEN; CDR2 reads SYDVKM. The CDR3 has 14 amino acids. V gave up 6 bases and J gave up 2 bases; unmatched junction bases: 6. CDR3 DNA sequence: TGTGCCAGCAGCAAGCCGGGACAGGCCTACGAGCAGTACTTC. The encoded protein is CASSKPGQAYEQYF. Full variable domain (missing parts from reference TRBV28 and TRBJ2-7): DVKVTQSSRYLVKRTGEKVFLECVQDMDHENMFWYRQDPGLGLRLIYFSYDVKMKEKGDIPEGYSVSREKKERFSLILESASTNQTSMYLCASSKPGQAYEQYFGPGTRLTVT.

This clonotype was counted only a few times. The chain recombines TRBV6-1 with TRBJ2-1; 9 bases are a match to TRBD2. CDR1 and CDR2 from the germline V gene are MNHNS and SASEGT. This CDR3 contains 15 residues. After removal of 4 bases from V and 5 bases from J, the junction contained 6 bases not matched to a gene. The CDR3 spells CASSGPGLANNEQFF. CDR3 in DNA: TGTGCCAGCAGTGGGCCGGGACTAGCTAACAATGAGCAGTTCTTC.

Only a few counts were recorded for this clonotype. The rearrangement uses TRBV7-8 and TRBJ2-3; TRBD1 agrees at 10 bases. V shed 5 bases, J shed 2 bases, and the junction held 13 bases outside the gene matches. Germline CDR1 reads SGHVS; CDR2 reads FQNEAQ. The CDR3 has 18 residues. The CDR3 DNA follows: TGTGCCAGCAGCGAAGGGACAGGGGTAATCTCTTTCACAGATACGCAGTATTTT. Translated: CASSEGTGVISFTDTQYF.

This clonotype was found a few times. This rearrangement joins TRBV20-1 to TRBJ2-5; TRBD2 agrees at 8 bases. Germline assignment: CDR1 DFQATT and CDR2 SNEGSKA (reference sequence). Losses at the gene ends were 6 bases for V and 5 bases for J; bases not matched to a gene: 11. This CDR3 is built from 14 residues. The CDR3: CSAPPGPSGETQYF. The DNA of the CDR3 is TGCAGTGCACCACCGGGACCTAGCGGGGAGACCCAGTACTTC.

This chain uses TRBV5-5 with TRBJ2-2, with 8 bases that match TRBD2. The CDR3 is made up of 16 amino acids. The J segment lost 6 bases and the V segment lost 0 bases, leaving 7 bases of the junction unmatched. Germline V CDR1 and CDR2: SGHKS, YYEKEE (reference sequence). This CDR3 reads CASSLAVAGPAGELFF. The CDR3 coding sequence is TGTGCCAGCAGCTTGGCGGTAGCGGGGCCGGCCGGGGAGCTGTTTTTT.

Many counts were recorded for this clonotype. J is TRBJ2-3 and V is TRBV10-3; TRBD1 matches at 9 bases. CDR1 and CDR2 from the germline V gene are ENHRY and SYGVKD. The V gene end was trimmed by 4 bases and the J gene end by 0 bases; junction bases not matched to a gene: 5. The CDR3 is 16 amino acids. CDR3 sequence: CAISGPTGGSTDTQYF. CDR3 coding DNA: TGTGCCATCAGTGGCCCGACAGGGGGAAGCACAGATACGCAGTATTTT.

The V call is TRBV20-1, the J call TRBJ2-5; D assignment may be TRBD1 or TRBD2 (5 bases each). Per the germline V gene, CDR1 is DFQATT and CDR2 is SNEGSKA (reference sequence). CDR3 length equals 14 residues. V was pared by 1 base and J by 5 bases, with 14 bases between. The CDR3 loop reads CSARAGAGGETQYF. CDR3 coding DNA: TGCAGTGCTAGAGCCGGGGCCGGCGGGGAGACCCAGTACTTC.

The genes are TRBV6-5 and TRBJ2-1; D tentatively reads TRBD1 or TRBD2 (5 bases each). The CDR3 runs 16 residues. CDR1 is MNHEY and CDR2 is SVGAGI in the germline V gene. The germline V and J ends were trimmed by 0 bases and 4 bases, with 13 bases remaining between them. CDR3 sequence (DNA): TGTGCCAGCAGTTACTCGAGACAGCCGGGGTACAATGAGCAGTTCTTC. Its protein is CASSYSRQPGYNEQFF.

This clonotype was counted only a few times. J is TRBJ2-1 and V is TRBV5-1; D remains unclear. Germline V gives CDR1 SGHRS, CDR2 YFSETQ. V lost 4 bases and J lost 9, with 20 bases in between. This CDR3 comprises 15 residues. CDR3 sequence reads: CASSPPIVSVTEQFF. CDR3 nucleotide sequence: TGCGCCAGCAGCCCCCCAATCGTCAGCGTCACTGAGCAGTTCTTC.

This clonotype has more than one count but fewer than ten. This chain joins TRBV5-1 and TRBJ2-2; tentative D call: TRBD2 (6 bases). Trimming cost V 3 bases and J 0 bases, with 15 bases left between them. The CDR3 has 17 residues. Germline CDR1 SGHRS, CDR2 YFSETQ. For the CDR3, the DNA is TGCGCCAGCAGCTCGAGGGACTTTTCCTCGAACACCGGGGAGCTGTTTTTT. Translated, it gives CASSSRDFSSNTGELFF.

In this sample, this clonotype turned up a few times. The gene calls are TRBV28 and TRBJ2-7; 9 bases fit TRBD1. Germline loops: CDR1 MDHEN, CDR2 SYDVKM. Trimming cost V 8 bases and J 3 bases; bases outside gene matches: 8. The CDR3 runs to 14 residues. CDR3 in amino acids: CASGPTGGGYEQYF. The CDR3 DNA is TGTGCCAGCGGGCCCACAGGGGGCGGCTACGAGCAGTACTTC.

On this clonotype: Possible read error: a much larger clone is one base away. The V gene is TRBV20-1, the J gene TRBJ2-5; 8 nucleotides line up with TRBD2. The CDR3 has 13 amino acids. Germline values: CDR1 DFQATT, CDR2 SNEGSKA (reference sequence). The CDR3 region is CSARWTSQETRYF. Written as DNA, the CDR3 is TGCAGTGCCCGGTGGACTAGCCAAGAGACCCGGTACTTC.

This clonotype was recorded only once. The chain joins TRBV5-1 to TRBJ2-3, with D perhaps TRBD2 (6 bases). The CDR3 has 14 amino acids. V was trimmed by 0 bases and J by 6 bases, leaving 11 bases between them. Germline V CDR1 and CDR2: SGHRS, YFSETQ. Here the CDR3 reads CASSLACGTDTQYF. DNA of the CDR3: TGCGCCAGCAGCTTGGCCTGCGGGACGGATACGCAGTATTTT.

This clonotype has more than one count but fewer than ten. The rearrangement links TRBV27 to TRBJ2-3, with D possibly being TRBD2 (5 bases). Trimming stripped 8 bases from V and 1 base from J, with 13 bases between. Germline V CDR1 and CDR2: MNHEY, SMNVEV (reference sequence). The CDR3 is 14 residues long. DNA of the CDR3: TGTGCCAGCCGAGGGTTACAGCGCACAGATACGCAGTATTTT. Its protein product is CASRGLQRTDTQYF.

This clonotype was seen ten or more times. DNA of the CDR3: TGCAGTGCTAGAGACCCTAGCGGGCCTAGCTCCTACGAGCAGTACTTC. Translating it yields CSARDPSGPSSYEQYF. The V call is TRBV20-1, the J call TRBJ2-7, with 8 nucleotides matching TRBD2. Losses at the gene ends were 0 bases for V and 0 bases for J; bases not matched to a gene: 7. The CDR3 is made up of 16 amino acids. Germline V lookup: CDR1 DFQATT, CDR2 SNEGSKA (reference sequence).

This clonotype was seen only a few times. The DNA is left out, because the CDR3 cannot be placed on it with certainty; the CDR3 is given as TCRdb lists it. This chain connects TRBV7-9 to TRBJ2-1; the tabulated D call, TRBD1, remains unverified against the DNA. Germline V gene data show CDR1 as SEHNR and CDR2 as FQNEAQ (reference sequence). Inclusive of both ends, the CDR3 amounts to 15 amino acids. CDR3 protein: CASSSSGPRGNEQFF.